This paragraph covers one T cell receptor beta chain sequence. What it recognizes is unknown. The data originate from a study of cytomegalovirus exposure and HLA in healthy donors. About the study: The Caucasian-associated ancestry cluster contained 81% of the approximately 390 genotyped donors. Study-wide findings and caveats: Excluded were some V segments that proved indistinguishable, including TRBV6-2 and TRBV6-3.

The donors gave bone marrow, and they were healthy. The study ran its PCR with 60 Vbeta and 13 Jbeta primers. Sequencing was performed with immunoSEQ multiplex PCR; in TCRdb, only in-frame clones are kept and a portion is missing. In the table there are some 100,000 clones, roughly 71% of which are singletons. V was pared by 5 bases and J by 5 bases, with 15 bases of the junction left unmatched. Germline loops: CDR1 SGHVS, CDR2 FNYEAQ. This CDR3 spans 17 amino acids. The V and J genes are TRBV7-6 and TRBJ2-5; 9 bases fit TRBD1. Source material: PBMCs. This sequence was found in a woman in her seventies in good health and CMV-seropositive. The CDR3 reads CASSPLTIQGAGETQYF. For the CDR3, the DNA is TGTGCCAGCAGCCCTCTAACAATACAGGGGGCAGGGGAGACCCAGTACTTC.